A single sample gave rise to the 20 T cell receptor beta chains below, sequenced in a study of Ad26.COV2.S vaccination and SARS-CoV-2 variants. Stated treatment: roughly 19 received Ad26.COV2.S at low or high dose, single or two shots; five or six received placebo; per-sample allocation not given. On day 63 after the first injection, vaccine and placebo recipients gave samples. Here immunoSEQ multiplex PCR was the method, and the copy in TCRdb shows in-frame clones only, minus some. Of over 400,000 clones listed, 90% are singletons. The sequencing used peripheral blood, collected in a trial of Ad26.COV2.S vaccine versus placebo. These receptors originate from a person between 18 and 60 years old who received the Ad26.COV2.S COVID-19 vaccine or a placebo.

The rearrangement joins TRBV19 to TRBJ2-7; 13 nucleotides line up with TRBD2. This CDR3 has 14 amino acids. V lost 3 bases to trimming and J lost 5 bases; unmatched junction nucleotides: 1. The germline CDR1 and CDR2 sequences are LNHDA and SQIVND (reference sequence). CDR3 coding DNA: TGTGCCAGTAGTATGGGACTAGCGGGAAACGAGCAGTACTTC. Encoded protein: CASSMGLAGNEQYF.

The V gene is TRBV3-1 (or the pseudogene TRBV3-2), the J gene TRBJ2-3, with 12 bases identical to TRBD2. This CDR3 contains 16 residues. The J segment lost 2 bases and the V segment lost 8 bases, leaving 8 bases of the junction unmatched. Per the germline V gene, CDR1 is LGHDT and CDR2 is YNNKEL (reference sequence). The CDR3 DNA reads TGTGCCAGCTGCGATGGACTAGCGGGACTCACAGATACGCAGTATTTT. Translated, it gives CASCDGLAGLTDTQYF.

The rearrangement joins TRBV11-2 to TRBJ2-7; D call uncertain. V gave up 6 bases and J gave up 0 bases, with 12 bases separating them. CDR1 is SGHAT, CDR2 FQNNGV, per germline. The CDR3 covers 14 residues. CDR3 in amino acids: CASRRWPNSYEQYF. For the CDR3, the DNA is TGTGCCAGCAGACGCTGGCCGAACTCCTACGAGCAGTACTTC.

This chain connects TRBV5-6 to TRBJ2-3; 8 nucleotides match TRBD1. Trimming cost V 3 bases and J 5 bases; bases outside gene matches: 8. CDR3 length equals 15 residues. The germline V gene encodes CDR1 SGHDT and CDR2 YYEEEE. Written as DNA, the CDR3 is TGTGCCAGCAGCTCCCGGGACAGGCATGGAGATACGCAGTATTTT. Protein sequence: CASSSRDRHGDTQYF.

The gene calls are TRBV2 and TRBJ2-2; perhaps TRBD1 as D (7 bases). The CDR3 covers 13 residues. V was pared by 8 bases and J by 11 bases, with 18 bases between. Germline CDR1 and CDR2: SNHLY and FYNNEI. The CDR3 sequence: CASCYRQGGELFF. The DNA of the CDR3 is TGTGCCAGCTGTTATAGGCAGGGGGGCGAGCTGTTTTTT.

The CDR3 spells CASSFTAGGTDTQYF. The CDR3 DNA is TGTGCCAGCAGTTTCACCGCCGGCGGCACAGATACGCAGTATTTT. The rearrangement links TRBV28 to TRBJ2-3; no reliable D call. V was trimmed by 3 bases and J by 1 base, leaving 11 bases between them. Germline V gives CDR1 MDHEN, CDR2 SYDVKM. The CDR3 is 15 residues long.

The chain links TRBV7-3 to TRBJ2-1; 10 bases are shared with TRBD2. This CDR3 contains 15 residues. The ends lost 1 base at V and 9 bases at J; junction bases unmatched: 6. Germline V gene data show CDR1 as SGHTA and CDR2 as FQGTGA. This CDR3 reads CASSLRAGLAIEQFF. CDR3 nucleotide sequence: TGTGCCAGCAGCTTAAGGGCGGGACTAGCGATTGAGCAGTTCTTC.

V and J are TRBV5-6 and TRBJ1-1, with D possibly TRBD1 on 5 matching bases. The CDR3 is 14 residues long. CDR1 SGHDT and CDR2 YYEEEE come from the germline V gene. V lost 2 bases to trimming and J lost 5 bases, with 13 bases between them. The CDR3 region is CASSFSTEGTEAFF. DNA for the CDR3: TGTGCCAGCAGCTTTTCTACAGAGGGGACTGAAGCTTTCTTT. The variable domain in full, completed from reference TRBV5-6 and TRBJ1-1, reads DAGVTQSPTHLIKTRGQQVTLRCSPKSGHDTVSWYQQALGQGPQFIFQYYEEEERQRGNFPDRFSGHQFPNYSSELNVNALLLGDSALYLCASSFSTEGTEAFFGQGTRLTVV.

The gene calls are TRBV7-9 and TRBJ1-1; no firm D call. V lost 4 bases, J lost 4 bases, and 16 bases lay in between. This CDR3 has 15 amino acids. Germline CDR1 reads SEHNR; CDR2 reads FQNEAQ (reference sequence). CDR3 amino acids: CASSSRGKSGTEAFF. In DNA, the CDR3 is TGTGCCAGCAGCTCCAGAGGGAAAAGCGGCACTGAAGCTTTCTTT.

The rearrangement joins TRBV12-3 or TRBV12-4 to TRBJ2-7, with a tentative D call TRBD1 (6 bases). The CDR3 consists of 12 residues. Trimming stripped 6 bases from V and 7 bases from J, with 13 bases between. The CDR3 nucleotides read TGTGCCAGCAGCCTAGGGGGTGAAGAGCAGTACTTC. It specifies CASSLGGEEQYF.

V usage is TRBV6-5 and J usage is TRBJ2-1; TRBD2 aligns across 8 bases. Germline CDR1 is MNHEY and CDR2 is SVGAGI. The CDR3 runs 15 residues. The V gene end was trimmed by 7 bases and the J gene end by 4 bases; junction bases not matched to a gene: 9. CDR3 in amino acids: CASKMGRGGYNEQFF. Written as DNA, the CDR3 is TGTGCCAGCAAAATGGGACGGGGGGGATACAATGAGCAGTTCTTC.

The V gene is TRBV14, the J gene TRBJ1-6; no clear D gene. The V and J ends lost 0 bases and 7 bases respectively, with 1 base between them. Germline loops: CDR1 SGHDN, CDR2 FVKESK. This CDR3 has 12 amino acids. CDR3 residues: CASSQENSPLHF. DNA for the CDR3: TGTGCCAGCAGCCAAGAAAATTCACCCCTCCACTTT.

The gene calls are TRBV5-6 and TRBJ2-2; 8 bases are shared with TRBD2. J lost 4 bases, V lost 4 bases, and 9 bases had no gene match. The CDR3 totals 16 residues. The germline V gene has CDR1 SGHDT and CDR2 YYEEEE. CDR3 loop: CASSTPGREVTGELFF. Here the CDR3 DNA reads TGTGCCAGCAGCACCCCGGGGCGGGAGGTCACCGGGGAGCTGTTTTTT.

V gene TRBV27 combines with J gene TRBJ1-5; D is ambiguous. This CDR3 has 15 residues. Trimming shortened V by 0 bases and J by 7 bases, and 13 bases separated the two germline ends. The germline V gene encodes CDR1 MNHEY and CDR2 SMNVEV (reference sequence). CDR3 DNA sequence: TGTGCCAGCAGTTTATCCACAGTGTCTCGGCAGCCCCAGCATTTT. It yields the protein CASSLSTVSRQPQHF.

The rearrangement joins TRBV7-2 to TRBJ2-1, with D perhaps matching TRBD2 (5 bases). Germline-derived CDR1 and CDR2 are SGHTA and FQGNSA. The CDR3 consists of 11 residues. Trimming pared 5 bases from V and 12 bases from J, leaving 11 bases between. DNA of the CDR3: TGTGCCAGCAGCCCAAACGGAGGGCAGTTCTTC. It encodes CASSPNGGQFF.

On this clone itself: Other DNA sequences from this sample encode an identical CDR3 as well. The CDR3 loop reads CASSQIRETQYF. In DNA form, the CDR3 reads TGTGCCAGCAGCCAAATCCGGGAGACCCAGTACTTC. The chain carries TRBV3-1 (or the pseudogene TRBV3-2) and TRBJ2-5; no firm D call. In germline, CDR1 is LGHDT, CDR2 YNNKEL (reference sequence). The germline V and J ends were trimmed by 2 bases and 5 bases, with 6 bases remaining between them. The CDR3 contains 12 residues.

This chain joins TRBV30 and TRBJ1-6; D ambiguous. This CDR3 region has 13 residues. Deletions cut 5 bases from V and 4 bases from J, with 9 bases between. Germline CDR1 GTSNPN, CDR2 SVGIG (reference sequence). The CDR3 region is CAWEHRYNSPLHF. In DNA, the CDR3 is TGTGCCTGGGAGCACCGATATAATTCACCCCTCCACTTT.

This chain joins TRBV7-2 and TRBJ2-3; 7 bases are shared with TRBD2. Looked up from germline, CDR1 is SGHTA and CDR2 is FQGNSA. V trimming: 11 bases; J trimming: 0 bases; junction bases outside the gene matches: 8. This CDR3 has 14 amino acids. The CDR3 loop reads CASSTAGSTDTQYF. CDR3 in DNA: TGTGCCTCCTCCACAGCGGGAAGCACAGATACGCAGTATTTT.

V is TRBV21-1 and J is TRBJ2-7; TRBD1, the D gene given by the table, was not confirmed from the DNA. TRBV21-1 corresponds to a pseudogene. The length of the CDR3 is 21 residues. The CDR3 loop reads CASSKATNNSFRDKDLYEQYF. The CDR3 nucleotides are TGTGCCAGCAGCAAAGCCACCAACAACAGCTTCCGGGACAAGGATTTATACGAGCAGTACTTC.

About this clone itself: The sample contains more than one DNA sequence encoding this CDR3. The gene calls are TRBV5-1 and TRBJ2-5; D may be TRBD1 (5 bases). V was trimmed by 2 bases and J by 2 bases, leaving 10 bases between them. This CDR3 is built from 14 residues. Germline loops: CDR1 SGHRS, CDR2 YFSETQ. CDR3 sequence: CASSLTGSQETQYF. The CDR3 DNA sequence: TGCGCCAGCAGCTTAACAGGCTCACAAGAGACCCAGTACTTC.